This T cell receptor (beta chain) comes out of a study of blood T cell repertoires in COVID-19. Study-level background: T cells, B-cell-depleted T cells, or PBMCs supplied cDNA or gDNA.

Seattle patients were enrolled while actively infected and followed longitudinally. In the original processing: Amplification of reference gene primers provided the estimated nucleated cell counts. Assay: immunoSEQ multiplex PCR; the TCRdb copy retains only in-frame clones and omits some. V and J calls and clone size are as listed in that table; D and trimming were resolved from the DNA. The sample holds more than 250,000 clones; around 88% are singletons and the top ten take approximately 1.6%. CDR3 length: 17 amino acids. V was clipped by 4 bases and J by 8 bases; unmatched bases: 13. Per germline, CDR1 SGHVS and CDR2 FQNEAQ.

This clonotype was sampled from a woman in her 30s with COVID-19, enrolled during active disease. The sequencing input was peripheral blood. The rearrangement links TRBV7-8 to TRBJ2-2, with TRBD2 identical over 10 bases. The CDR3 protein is CASSSRSGGQNPGELFF. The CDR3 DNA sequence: TGTGCCAGCAGCTCCCGTAGCGGGGGGCAGAATCCGGGGGAGCTGTTTTTT.